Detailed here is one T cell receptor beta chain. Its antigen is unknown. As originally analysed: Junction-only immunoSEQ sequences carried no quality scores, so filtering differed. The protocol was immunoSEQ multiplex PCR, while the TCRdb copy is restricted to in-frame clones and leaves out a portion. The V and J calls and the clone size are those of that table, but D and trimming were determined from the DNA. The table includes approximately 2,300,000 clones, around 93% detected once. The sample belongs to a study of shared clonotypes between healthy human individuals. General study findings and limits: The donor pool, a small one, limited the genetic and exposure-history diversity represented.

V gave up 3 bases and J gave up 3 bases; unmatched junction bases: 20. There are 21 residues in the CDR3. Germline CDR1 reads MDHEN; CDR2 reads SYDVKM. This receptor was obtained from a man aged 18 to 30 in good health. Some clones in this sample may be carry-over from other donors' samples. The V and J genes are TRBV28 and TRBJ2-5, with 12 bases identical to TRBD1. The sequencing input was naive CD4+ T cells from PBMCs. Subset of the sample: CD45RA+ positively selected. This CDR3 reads CASSFPRDRGRIRPLKETQYF. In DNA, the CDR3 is TGTGCCAGCAGTTTCCCCCGGGACAGGGGGCGCATAAGGCCCCTTAAAGAGACCCAGTACTTC.